The next 6 T cell receptor beta chains were all read from a single sample in a study of blood T cell repertoires in COVID-19. Data came from immunoSEQ multiplex PCR; TCRdb stores just in-frame clones and leaves some out. The data show over 200,000 clones, with about 86% seen just once and approximately 3% held by the top ten. The specimen sequenced was peripheral blood. The origin of the receptors is a woman aged 25 to 39 who had recovered from COVID-19.

The gene calls are TRBV19 and TRBJ2-7; tentative D call: TRBD1 (5 bases). CDR1 LNHDA and CDR2 SQIVND come from the germline V gene (reference sequence). This CDR3 region has 12 residues. Deletions cut 5 bases from V and 3 bases from J, with 8 bases between. CDR3 DNA sequence: TGTGCCAGTAGTCAGGGTAACTACGAGCAGTACTTC. Encoded protein: CASSQGNYEQYF.

The J gene is TRBJ2-1, the V gene TRBV7-9, with 10 nucleotides matching TRBD1. The CDR3 has 16 amino acids. Germline CDR1 SEHNR, CDR2 FQNEAQ (reference sequence). Unmatched junction bases numbered 10, after V lost 5 bases and J lost 6 bases. CDR3 in amino acids: CASSTRDRGLGNEQFF. The CDR3 bases are TGTGCCAGCAGCACCCGAGACAGGGGGCTGGGCAATGAGCAGTTCTTC.

V gene TRBV20-1 combines with J gene TRBJ2-7; D remains ambiguous. V dropped 3 bases and J dropped 6 bases, with 6 bases sitting between them. The CDR3 runs 10 residues. Looked up from germline, CDR1 is DFQATT and CDR2 is SNEGSKA (reference sequence). The CDR3 reads CSARSCEQYF. The CDR3 DNA reads TGCAGTGCTAGGTCGTGCGAGCAGTACTTC.

The rearrangement uses TRBV6-5 and TRBJ1-6; TRBD1 matches 8 bases. V lost 5 bases and J lost 5; bases outside the gene matches: 5. CDR3 size: 15 residues. Per germline, CDR1 MNHEY and CDR2 SVGAGI. This CDR3 is CASSRVTGDNSPLHF. The DNA for the CDR3 is TGTGCCAGCAGTCGAGTGACAGGGGATAATTCACCCCTCCACTTT.

Ten or more counts support this clone. This chain joins TRBV7-7 and TRBJ1-5, with 9 bases matching TRBD1. The CDR3 totals 20 residues. With V trimmed by 3 bases and J by 2 bases, 17 bases remained unmatched. Germline lookup yields CDR1 SSHAT and CDR2 FNYEAQ (reference sequence). The CDR3 protein is CASSFIGTGNKSRGNQPQHF. Written as DNA, the CDR3 is TGTGCCAGCAGCTTTATCGGGACAGGGAATAAATCGAGGGGCAATCAGCCCCAGCATTTT.

The J gene is TRBJ1-1, the V gene TRBV18; a weak D match, TRBD1 (6 bases). CDR3 size: 16 residues. The V gene's germline CDR1 is KGHSH and CDR2 LQKENI. Trimming took off 6 bases at V and 2 bases at J, with 19 bases between the two ends. CDR3 loop: CASSPEIRGRNTEAFF. DNA of the CDR3: TGTGCCAGCTCCCCCGAGATCAGGGGCCGTAACACTGAAGCTTTCTTT.